This T cell receptor (beta chain) was identified in a study of human T cells and chemical hapten exposure (dated by TCRdb to the early 2020s). Study-level background: For sensitization, 2% DPC in acetone was applied to a roughly 2 cm by roughly 2 cm area of upper inner arm skin. Libraries were pooled for sequencing, and per-sample TCR yields varied mainly because of small differences in library volumes within the pool. Throughout the approximately 25-week study period, patients were also given weekly therapeutic DPC doses on the scalp. Roughly 30 alopecia patients provided blood for TCR sequencing at one to four time points (pre-sensitization, 2, 6 and 24 weeks). Patch testing on the upper back used Finn chambers containing 0.01% DPC, with scoring done after 6 days according to International Contact Dermatitis Research Group standards. In alopecia patients, the study followed how the peripheral blood TCR repertoire changed in vivo over primary and secondary sensitization to diphenylcyclopropenone (DPC), a hapten. Blood was sampled from patients pre-sensitization (week 0) and at 2, 6 and about 24 weeks after DPC sensitization. The patient cohort, mostly female, included alopecia areata with under or over 50% scalp involvement, alopecia totalis and alopecia universalis.

The label giving this sample's time point can be read as: patch test 1, 2 weeks after DPC sensitization. This specimen's treatment or condition label, per the study, means: therapeutic diphenylcyclopropenone sensitization with weekly scalp DPC. At each patch-test visit, blood was drawn before the patch test was applied. Patients were eligible if aged 18 to 70, diagnosed with alopecia and judged suitable for DPC therapy, and pregnant patients were excluded. Total RNA was isolated from unfractionated whole blood collected in Tempus Blood RNA tubes. The protocol used for the library was RACE. The reads were generated on a NextSeq 500. During library preparation, unique molecular identifiers were attached to individual cDNA molecules so that TCRs could be counted quantitatively and reproducibly. From each blood RNA sample, both TCR alpha and TCR beta chains were sequenced. Turning to the authors' computational methods: A median of around 100,000 TCRs per sample was observed, with a range of 23,224 to 690,600. V, J and CDR3 annotation of the TCR reads was performed with the Decombinator software suite. Every sample was subsampled to the same number of TCRs (28,000) for the PS versus PT1 abundance plots. TCRs were defined as expanded if absent before sensitization and observed at least eight times at the 2-week time point. TCRdb reanalyzed the raw reads on its own, using fastp at Q25 for trimming and MiXCR for clone calling, and kept in-frame beta chains. Merged by CDR3 protein, the rows form single entries marked with the most common genes and DNA. The V and J calls were determined by TCRdb, not by the authors. The table for this sample lists roughly 380,000 distinct CDR3 sequences; about 4.4% of them were counted only once. The ten largest clones capture under 3% of the sample.

The CDR3 starts with the cysteine, ends with the phenylalanine, and has 14 residues. Only the CDR3 part of the read is kept: 42 bases, read in frame from the first base. CDR1 and CDR2 were assigned from the germline V gene (reference sequence) as LGHDT and YNNKEL. V is cut back by 4 bases and J by 4 bases, with 5 bases in the junction unmatched. Study-wide conclusions, independent of this receptor: The number of TCRs above 1 in 1000 frequency did not change with DPC sensitization; there was no evidence of global repertoire structure alterations. Compared with pre-sensitization or healthy control sets, expanded TCRs formed significantly more large CDR3 similarity clusters, which is consistent with antigen-driven responses. All patients had alopecia, a presumed autoimmune disease, so their immune response might differ from that of healthy individuals. Repeated subsampling changed both the strength of the expansion versus patch-test correlation and the threshold at which the correlation became significant. The number of PT1 expanded TCRs positively correlated with patch test score, significant at thresholds 8, 16 and 32 but not 4.

This clonotype occurred many times. No cognate antigen has been identified for it. Base-call qualities are not available, and no considerably larger clone is one nucleotide away. The material was whole blood, obtained in connection with sensitization to the hapten diphenylcyclopropenone (DPC). The chain links TRBV3-1 with TRBJ1-1; 8 nucleotides in the junction match TRBD1. This TCR derives from a woman in her 50s with alopecia areata. Some clones in this sample may be carry-over from other donors' samples. The nucleotide sequence is given as TGTGCCAGCAGCCCGTCCGACAGGGGCACTGAAGCTTTCTTT. The resulting protein is CASSPSDRGTEAFF. This CDR3, with the reference TRBV3-1 and TRBJ1-1 proteins standing in past its ends, gives the full variable domain DTAVSQTPKYLVTQMGNDKSIKCEQNLGHDTMYWYKQDSKKFLKIMFSYNNKELIINETVPNRFSPKSPDKAHLNLHINSLELGDSAVYFCASSPSDRGTEAFFGQGTRLTVV.